This passage covers 31 T cell receptor beta chains from one sample sequenced in a study of blood T cells in healthy people across ages. Alongside a J-beta primer mix, a sample-barcoded 5' primer served in a second PCR lasting about 6 to 12 cycles. TCRdb reprocessed the 5' RACE reads with MiXCR, giving one entry per CDR3 protein. The sample contains about 1.8 million distinct CDR3 sequences, 49% of which appear only once. The sample consisted of blood. Receptors were obtained from a middle-aged woman in good health.

The genes are TRBV28 and TRBJ1-4, with D perhaps TRBD1 (5 bases). The V gene's germline CDR1 is MDHEN and CDR2 SYDVKM. Deletions cut 7 bases from V and 7 bases from J, with 16 bases between. The CDR3 consists of 14 residues. The CDR3 protein is CASISPGISEKLFF. CDR3 coding DNA: TGTGCCAGCATTAGTCCAGGGATCAGTGAAAAACTGTTTTTT. The full variable domain, completed using reference TRBV28 and TRBJ1-4, is DVKVTQSSRYLVKRTGEKVFLECVQDMDHENMFWYRQDPGLGLRLIYFSYDVKMKEKGDIPEGYSVSREKKERFSLILESASTNQTSMYLCASISPGISEKLFFGSGTQLSVL.

The chain recombines TRBV25-1 with TRBJ2-3, with TRBD2 as a possible D gene (6 bases). The CDR3 is 14 residues long. Germline values: CDR1 MGHDK, CDR2 SYGVNS. Deletions cut 3 bases from V and 6 bases from J, with 13 bases between. In DNA form, the CDR3 reads TGTGCCAGCAGTGACGGGGGTGGGTCGGATACGCAGTATTTT. Its translation: CASSDGGGSDTQYF.

J is TRBJ2-3 and V is TRBV12-3 or TRBV12-4; TRBD2 is a possible D gene (6 bases). The ends were cut back, 7 bases at V and 2 bases at J, with 13 bases in the middle. The CDR3 contains 14 residues. This chain's CDR3 is CASKPGLHTDTQYF. CDR3 in DNA: TGTGCCAGCAAACCGGGACTCCACACAGATACGCAGTATTTT.

This clonotype was found a few times. The gene calls are TRBV6-5 and TRBJ2-5; 8 positions match TRBD2. Germline V gene lookup returns CDR1 MNHEY and CDR2 SVGAGI. V was clipped by 7 bases and J by 1 base; unmatched bases: 2. The length of the CDR3 is 13 residues. This chain's CDR3 is CASTGTSQETQYF. In nucleotides, the CDR3 is TGTGCCAGCACCGGGACTAGCCAAGAGACCCAGTACTTC.

The V gene is TRBV20-1, the J gene TRBJ2-5; D is unclear. With the DNA end fitting TRBJ2-7 better, the J assignment may be wrong. The CDR3 has 13 residues. Germline CDR1 and CDR2: DFQATT and SNEGSKA (reference sequence). Written as DNA, the CDR3 is TGCAGTGCTAGAGATAGAATGTCCTACGAGCAGTACTTC. Translating it yields CSARDRMSYEQYF.

The V and J genes are TRBV11-2 and TRBJ2-2; 12 nucleotides align to TRBD2. The germline gives CDR1 SGHAT, CDR2 FQNNGV. V dropped 7 bases and J dropped 6; count of bases not matched to a gene: 9. This CDR3 has 16 residues. The CDR3: CASNNLAGGPSGELFF. The CDR3, as DNA: TGTGCCAGCAACAACCTAGCGGGGGGGCCCTCCGGGGAGCTGTTTTTT.

Many counts were recorded for this clonotype. This sequence joins TRBV20-1 and TRBJ2-7; weak D call: TRBD2 (5 bases). Trimming pared 0 bases from V and 1 base from J, leaving 10 bases between. This CDR3 comprises 14 residues. Germline V CDR1 and CDR2: DFQATT, SNEGSKA (reference sequence). The CDR3 sequence: CSARDRTGSYEQYF. The CDR3 DNA reads TGCAGTGCTAGAGATCGGACTGGATCCTACGAGCAGTACTTC.

Points on this clonotype: This may stem from a read error, because a much larger clone lies one nucleotide away. This chain joins TRBV5-1 and TRBJ2-1, with D perhaps matching TRBD1 or TRBD2 (6 bases each). V was cut by 4 bases and J by 1 base, with 33 bases left in between. The germline gives CDR1 SGHRS, CDR2 YFSETQ. The CDR3 extends over 22 amino acids. CDR3 residues: CASSLPLGGPDSKGGSYNEQFF. The CDR3 nucleotides are TGCGCCAGCAGCCTACCTCTAGGCGGACCAGACTCAAAAGGGGGGTCCTACAATGAGCAGTTCTTC.

V is TRBV4-1 and J is TRBJ1-2; D not certain. This CDR3 contains 17 residues. Germline V gene sequence: CDR1 MGHRA, CDR2 YSYEKL. Trimming shortened V by 4 bases and J by 3 bases, and 21 bases separated the two germline ends. The CDR3 loop reads CASSPRPGLMEDYGYTF. For the CDR3, the DNA is TGCGCCAGCAGCCCCCGGCCGGGGTTAATGGAGGACTATGGCTACACCTTC.

Only a few counts were recorded for this clonotype. This chain joins TRBV3-1 and TRBJ2-4; D is perhaps TRBD1 or TRBD2 (6 bases each). The germline gives CDR1 LGHDT, CDR2 YNNKEL (reference sequence). V was trimmed by 4 bases and J by 0 bases, leaving 16 bases between them. The CDR3 has 17 amino acids. The CDR3 nucleotides read TGTGCCAGCAGCCTTCGGGGGACACCTCTAGCCAAAAACATTCAGTACTTC. It translates to CASSLRGTPLAKNIQYF.

This clonotype was counted a few times. This sequence joins TRBV29-1 and TRBJ2-1; the match to TRBD1 covers 7 bases. The length of the CDR3 is 12 residues. CDR1 and CDR2 from the germline V gene are SQVTM and ANQGSEA. V lost 4 bases and J lost 8; bases outside the gene matches: 5. CDR3 sequence reads: CSVGTGMDEQFF. The CDR3 DNA reads as TGCAGCGTTGGGACAGGCATGGATGAGCAGTTCTTC.

This clonotype was seen ten or more times. The chain uses TRBV12-3 or TRBV12-4 and TRBJ2-6; D tentatively fits TRBD1 or TRBD2 (5 bases each). The CDR3 is 15 amino acids. V was trimmed by 3 bases and J by 4 bases, leaving 10 bases between them. The CDR3 nucleotides are TGTGCCAGCAGTTTGAGGGGCGCGGGGGCCAACGTCCTGACTTTC. Protein product: CASSLRGAGANVLTF.

This clonotype appeared a few times. The chain carries TRBV9 and TRBJ2-1, with D hard to call. V was cut by 3 bases and J by 3 bases, with 13 bases left in between. Germline CDR1 is SGDLS and CDR2 is YYNGEE. The CDR3 has 15 residues. CDR3 region: CASSGDTDVYNEQFF. Here the CDR3 DNA reads TGTGCCAGCAGCGGTGACACGGACGTCTACAATGAGCAGTTCTTC.

This clonotype came up a few times. The chain couples TRBV10-3 to TRBJ2-3, with unresolved D. The CDR3 covers 11 residues. The V end lost 2 bases, the J end lost 9 bases, and 6 bases lay between the germline ends. CDR1 ENHRY and CDR2 SYGVKD come from the germline V gene. In DNA, the CDR3 is TGTGCCATCAGTGAGCCCGGGACGCAGTATTTT. Protein sequence: CAISEPGTQYF.

The chain has TRBV20-1 and TRBJ2-5; 8 bases are shared with TRBD2. V shed 0 bases and J 11 bases; nucleotides not matched to a gene: 8. This CDR3 spans 13 amino acids. CDR1 DFQATT and CDR2 SNEGSKA come from the germline V gene (reference sequence). The CDR3 reads CSARDPAGGGQYF. CDR3 DNA sequence: TGCAGTGCTAGAGACCCGGCGGGGGGAGGTCAGTACTTC.

This sequence joins TRBV7-2 and TRBJ2-3; TRBD2 matches at 14 bases. This CDR3 is built from 20 residues. With 2 bases clipped from V and 4 bases from J, the junction kept 14 bases outside the gene matches. Germline loops: CDR1 SGHTA, CDR2 FQGNSA. The CDR3 DNA sequence: TGTGCCAGCAGCTTATATCCTAGTGGGGTGACTAGCGGGGGGGCAGATACGCAGTATTTT. Translation gives CASSLYPSGVTSGGADTQYF.

The chain combines TRBV6-5 with TRBJ2-1, with D possibly TRBD1 on 6 matching bases. CDR1 and CDR2 (germline): MNHEY, SVGAGI. The V end was cut by 6 bases, the J end by 6 bases, with 12 bases between. The CDR3 sequence is 13 residues long. The CDR3: CASRTGLFNEQFF. CDR3 sequence (DNA): TGTGCCAGCAGGACAGGTCTCTTCAATGAGCAGTTCTTC.

The CDR3, as DNA: TGTGCCAGCAGCCCAGGACTGGGACGAGGGGAGCAGTTCTTC. It translates to CASSPGLGRGEQFF. The chain carries TRBV3-1 and TRBJ2-1; D may correspond to TRBD1 or TRBD2 (5 bases each). With 4 bases removed from V and 10 bases from J, the gap between germline ends came to 17 bases. This CDR3 is 14 amino acids long. Germline V CDR1 and CDR2: LGHDT, YNNKEL (reference sequence).

This clonotype was seen more than once but under ten times. The chain joins TRBV15 to TRBJ1-2; no clear D. This CDR3 region has 17 residues. The ends were cut back, 0 bases at V and 0 bases at J, with 14 bases in the middle. Germline CDR1 reads LNHNV; CDR2 reads YYDKDF (reference sequence). As DNA, the CDR3 is TGTGCCACCAGCAGAGATATGGCGACGCCAGCTAACTATGGCTACACCTTC. It specifies CATSRDMATPANYGYTF. Full variable domain (missing parts from reference TRBV15 and TRBJ1-2): DAMVIQNPRYQVTQFGKPVTLSCSQTLNHNVMYWYQQKSSQAPKLLFHYYDKDFNNEADTPDNFQSRRPNTSFCFLDIRSPGLGDTAMYLCATSRDMATPANYGYTFGSGTRLTVV.

The chain uses TRBV4-2 and TRBJ2-5; maybe TRBD2 (6 bases). Trimming took 4 bases from V and 4 from J, leaving 28 bases between them. The CDR3 runs 19 residues. Germline assignment: CDR1 LGHNA and CDR2 YNFKEQ. The CDR3 sequence is CASSRSGGYSGMAVETQYF. CDR3 coding DNA: TGTGCCAGCAGCCGATCCGGAGGGTACTCGGGTATGGCGGTAGAGACCCAGTACTTC.

The rearrangement links TRBV20-1 to TRBJ2-3, with TRBD2 matching over 8 bases. Trimming took 3 bases from V and 8 from J; bases not matched to a gene: 13. This CDR3 is built from 15 residues. Germline V gene lookup returns CDR1 DFQATT and CDR2 SNEGSKA (reference sequence). The CDR3 protein is CSASSGAGGAGTQYF. CDR3 sequence (DNA): TGCAGTGCTAGTAGTGGCGCCGGGGGGGCGGGTACGCAGTATTTT.

This chain uses TRBV4-3 with TRBJ1-1; D may be TRBD1 (5 bases). The CDR3 is made up of 18 amino acids. V was shortened by 0 bases and J by 3 bases, with 20 bases between the two germline ends. The germline V gene has CDR1 LGHNA and CDR2 YSLEER. For the CDR3, the DNA is TGCGCCAGCAGCCAAGAATACAGGACTCATCACGGGGACACTGAAGCTTTCTTT. It encodes CASSQEYRTHHGDTEAFF.

This clonotype occurred a few times. This chain uses TRBV12-3 or TRBV12-4 with TRBJ2-5, with D tentatively TRBD2 (6 bases). V was clipped by 2 bases and J by 11 bases, with 9 bases between them. CDR3 length: 11 amino acids. The CDR3 loop is CASSLQEGQYF. The DNA for the CDR3 is TGTGCCAGCAGTTTACAGGAGGGGCAGTACTTC.

This clonotype was recorded at least ten times. The chain is built from TRBV29-1 and TRBJ2-5; 7 nucleotides line up with TRBD2. There are 12 residues in the CDR3. Germline loops: CDR1 SQVTM, CDR2 ANQGSEA. After removal of 4 bases from V and 2 bases from J, the junction contained 1 base not matched to a gene. The CDR3 sequence: CSVGTRQETQYF. CDR3 bases: TGCAGCGTTGGGACTAGGCAAGAGACCCAGTACTTC.

V and J are TRBV12-3 or TRBV12-4 and TRBJ2-3; 9 nucleotides agree with TRBD2. This CDR3 spans 17 amino acids. The trim removed 2 bases at V and 2 bases at J, leaving 8 bases unmatched. The CDR3 DNA reads TGTGCCAGCAGTTTAAAGCTCGCTAGCGGGGCCACAGATACGCAGTATTTT. Amino acid sequence: CASSLKLASGATDTQYF.

This chain connects TRBV18 to TRBJ2-3; TRBD1 is a possible D gene (6 bases). This CDR3 has 14 amino acids. Trimming left V 1 base short and J 6 bases short, with 11 bases between. Looked up from germline, CDR1 is KGHSH and CDR2 is LQKENI. DNA for the CDR3: TGTGCCAGCTCACCACGCGAGGGGGTCGATACGCAGTATTTT. Translated: CASSPREGVDTQYF.

The rearrangement uses TRBV6-2 or TRBV6-3 and TRBJ2-1; D is perhaps TRBD1 or TRBD2 (5 bases each). From germline, CDR1 is MNHEY and CDR2 SVGEGT. V was cut by 3 bases and J by 7 bases, with 13 bases left in between. CDR3 size: 14 residues. The CDR3 is CASSYSSEGNEQFF. DNA for the CDR3: TGTGCCAGCAGTTATTCAAGTGAGGGGAATGAGCAGTTCTTC.

The chain links TRBV9 to TRBJ2-3; no firm D call. CDR1 is SGDLS and CDR2 is YYNGEE in the germline V gene. This CDR3 contains 14 residues. The V gene lost 4 bases and the J gene lost 4 bases, with 13 bases spanning the gap. The CDR3 protein is CASSPPSRSDTQYF. The CDR3 bases are TGTGCCAGCAGCCCCCCATCTAGGTCAGATACGCAGTATTTT.

V and J are TRBV4-1 and TRBJ2-3; TRBD1 might be the D (6 bases). The CDR3 sequence is 16 residues long. V gave up 1 base and J gave up 2 bases, with 13 bases separating them. The germline CDR1 and CDR2 sequences are MGHRA and YSYEKL. The chain's CDR3 is CASSQVMLGATDTQYF. CDR3 nucleotide sequence: TGCGCCAGCAGCCAAGTCATGTTGGGGGCCACAGATACGCAGTATTTT.

In DNA form, the CDR3 reads TGCGCCAGCAGCTTGGACAACGGTAGAGGGAACGAGCAGTACTTC. Protein sequence: CASSLDNGRGNEQYF. V and J are TRBV5-1 and TRBJ2-4; D might be TRBD2 (5 bases). The better agreement between TRBJ2-7 and the DNA end casts doubt on the J call. The CDR3 runs to 15 residues. Germline assignment: CDR1 SGHRS and CDR2 YFSETQ.

CDR3 loop: CSARGRGSNQPQHF. CDR3 coding DNA: TGCAGTGCTAGGGGGAGGGGATCCAATCAGCCCCAGCATTTT. The rearrangement links TRBV20-1 to TRBJ1-5; D may be TRBD1 (5 bases). Germline V lookup: CDR1 DFQATT, CDR2 SNEGSKA (reference sequence). CDR3 size: 14 residues. Trimming stripped 3 bases from V and 3 bases from J, with 12 bases between.